Each of the 12 T cell receptor beta chains below was sequenced from the same sample in a study of T cells after posttransplantation cyclophosphamide. The table came from immunoSEQ multiplex PCR; TCRdb's copy has only in-frame clones and leaves some out. There are about 5,700 clones in the sample, none observed a single time. Treatment was busulfan-fludarabine conditioning, a marrow graft, and cyclophosphamide on days +3 and +4. The sequenced sample was PBMCs, obtained 350 to 400 days after allogeneic stem cell transplant with posttransplant cyclophosphamide. The receptors derive from a male patient aged 55 to 69 who received an allogeneic stem cell transplant from a related donor, was CMV-positive, and had acute GVHD only. Some T cells may have originated in the graft donor.

This clone was picked up many times. The chain uses TRBV6-1 and TRBJ1-1, with 8 bases identical to TRBD1. With 5 bases clipped from V and 3 bases from J, the junction kept 8 bases outside the gene matches. The CDR3 has 15 amino acids. Germline-derived CDR1 and CDR2 are MNHNS and SASEGT. CDR3 nucleotide sequence: TGTGCCAGCAGTAGCGACAGGGGAGAGTACACTGAAGCTTTCTTT. Translation: CASSSDRGEYTEAFF.

In its sample, this clone was seen many times. The chain employs TRBV9 and TRBJ1-2; the D is unclear. V lost 0 bases, J lost 2 bases, and 8 bases lay in between. This CDR3 comprises 14 residues. Germline-derived CDR1 and CDR2 are SGDLS and YYNGEE. The CDR3 loop is CASSVGRTNYGYTF. CDR3 sequence (DNA): TGTGCCAGCAGCGTAGGGAGGACCAACTATGGCTACACCTTC.

This clone was recorded at least ten times. J is TRBJ1-1 and V is TRBV6-5; D call uncertain. This CDR3 region has 16 residues. The V and J ends lost 2 bases and 4 bases respectively, with 17 bases between them. CDR1 MNHEY and CDR2 SVGAGI come from the germline V gene. The chain's CDR3 is CASSYTAGLSSTEAFF. In DNA form, the CDR3 reads TGTGCCAGCAGTTACACGGCAGGTCTATCCAGCACTGAAGCTTTCTTT.

This clone showed up many times. The DNA of the CDR3 is TGCAGCGTTTCAAACAGGGGGTCCACAAAAGAGACCCAGTACTTC. The encoded protein is CSVSNRGSTKETQYF. The chain uses TRBV29-1 and TRBJ2-5, with 8 nucleotides matching TRBD1. The CDR3 contains 15 residues. Per the germline V gene, CDR1 is SQVTM and CDR2 is ANQGSEA. The junction had 11 bases not matched to a gene; V was cut back by 5 bases and J by 3 bases.

This clone showed up many times. This chain connects TRBV7-9 to TRBJ2-7, with D possibly being TRBD1 (6 bases). V was shortened by 6 bases and J by 3 bases, with 12 bases between the two germline ends. In germline, CDR1 is SEHNR, CDR2 FQNEAQ (reference sequence). This CDR3 is 13 amino acids long. The CDR3, as DNA: TGTGCCAGCAGGCACTTGGACAGCTACGAGCAGTACTTC. This codes for CASRHLDSYEQYF.

Ten or more counts support this clone. This sequence joins TRBV19 and TRBJ2-5; the D is unclear. The V end was cut by 3 bases, the J end by 0 bases, with 11 bases between. Germline assignment: CDR1 LNHDA and CDR2 SQIVND (reference sequence). The length of the CDR3 is 15 residues. The CDR3 region has the DNA TGTGCCAGTAGTATTGAACACCAGTACCAAGAGACCCAGTACTTC. This codes for CASSIEHQYQETQYF.

There are many counts of this clone. The chain recombines TRBV9 with TRBJ2-3; 15 bases match TRBD2. Germline CDR1 reads SGDLS; CDR2 reads YYNGEE. This CDR3 spans 16 amino acids. V was pared by 2 bases and J by 5 bases, with 3 bases of the junction left unmatched. The CDR3 spells CASSVGLAGGEDTQYF. CDR3 sequence (DNA): TGTGCCAGCAGCGTGGGACTAGCGGGGGGAGAAGATACGCAGTATTTT.

This clone was observed at least ten times. The chain couples TRBV7-9 to TRBJ2-3; maybe TRBD1 (6 bases). Germline lookup yields CDR1 SEHNR and CDR2 FQNEAQ (reference sequence). V lost 5 bases and J lost 2, with 11 bases in between. This CDR3 has 14 amino acids. The CDR3 nucleotides are TGTGCCAGCAGCATTACAGGGTACACAGATACGCAGTATTTT. The encoded protein is CASSITGYTDTQYF.

This clone showed up many times. The chain is built from TRBV9 and TRBJ2-3; 7 bases agree with TRBD2. The CDR3 covers 14 residues. V was clipped by 3 bases and J by 6 bases; unmatched bases: 7. Germline CDR1 and CDR2: SGDLS and YYNGEE. For the CDR3, the DNA is TGTGCCAGCAGCGGGGGGGGTCTCGGGGATACGCAGTATTTT. This translates into CASSGGGLGDTQYF.

This clone was recorded many times. The genes are TRBV27 and TRBJ1-2; D gene ambiguous. CDR3 length: 18 amino acids. CDR1 and CDR2 (germline): MNHEY, SMNVEV (reference sequence). V lost 6 bases and J 0 bases, leaving 23 bases between the germline ends. CDR3 in amino acids: CASRLVKRTGTPNYGYTF. CDR3 in DNA: TGTGCCAGCAGATTGGTAAAGCGGACCGGAACTCCTAACTATGGCTACACCTTC.

This clone was found many times. This sequence joins TRBV4-2 and TRBJ1-3; possibly TRBD1 for D (5 bases). CDR3 length: 18 residues. V gave up 4 bases and J gave up 0 bases, with 19 bases separating them. Germline CDR1 is LGHNA and CDR2 is YNFKEQ. The CDR3 DNA reads TGTGCCAGCAGCCCCCATGGAGCAGGGTCCCCCTCTGGAAACACCATATATTTT. This translates into CASSPHGAGSPSGNTIYF.

This clone was seen repeatedly, ten times or more. The chain employs TRBV4-3 and TRBJ2-3; D possibly corresponds to TRBD2 (5 bases). V lost 2 bases, J lost 1 base, and 13 bases lay in between. The V gene's germline CDR1 is LGHNA and CDR2 YSLEER. The CDR3 sequence is 16 residues long. The CDR3 DNA reads as TGCGCCAGCAGCCAATTTCGGGGAAGTGGCACAGATACGCAGTATTTT. Translating it yields CASSQFRGSGTDTQYF.